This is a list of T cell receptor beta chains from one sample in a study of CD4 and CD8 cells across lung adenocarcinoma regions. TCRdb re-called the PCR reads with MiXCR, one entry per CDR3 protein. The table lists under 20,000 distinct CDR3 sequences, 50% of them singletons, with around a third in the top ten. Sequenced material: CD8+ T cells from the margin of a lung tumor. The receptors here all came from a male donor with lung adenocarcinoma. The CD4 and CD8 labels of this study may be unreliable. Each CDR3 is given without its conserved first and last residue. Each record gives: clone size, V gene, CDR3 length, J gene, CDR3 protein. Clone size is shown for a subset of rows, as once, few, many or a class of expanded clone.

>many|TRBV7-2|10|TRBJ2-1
ASSSSPGEQF
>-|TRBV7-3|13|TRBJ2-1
ASSPNAGPYNEQF
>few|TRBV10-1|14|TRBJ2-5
ASSESSVQGQETQY
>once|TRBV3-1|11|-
ASRDRGSYEQY
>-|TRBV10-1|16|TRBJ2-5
ASSESRTSGRLGETQY
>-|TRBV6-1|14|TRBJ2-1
ASRDRNYLGGNEQF
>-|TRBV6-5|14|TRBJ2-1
ASSLGLAGEQSKQF
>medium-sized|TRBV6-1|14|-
ASSTPRQGISYEQY
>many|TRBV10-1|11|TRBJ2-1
ASSAQTYNEQF
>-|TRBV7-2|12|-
ASSSRGVYNEQY
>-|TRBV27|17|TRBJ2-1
ASSRFSGGLAGGYNEQF
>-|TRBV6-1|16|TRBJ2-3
ASSEAGGGGPDQDTQY
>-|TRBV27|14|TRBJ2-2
ASSLSGTILTGELF
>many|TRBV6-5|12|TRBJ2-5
ASSFQGWQETQY
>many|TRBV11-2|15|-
ASSPPAGLAGAREQY
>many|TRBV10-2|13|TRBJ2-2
ASNEDRENTGELF
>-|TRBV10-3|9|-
AIRDQVTQY
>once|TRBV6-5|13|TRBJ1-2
ASSYSNRVDYGYT
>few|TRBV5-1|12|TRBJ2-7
ASSLAGQIYEQY
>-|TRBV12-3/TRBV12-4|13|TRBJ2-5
ARGLGGRRQETQY
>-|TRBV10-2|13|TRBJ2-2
ASRASGANTGTLF
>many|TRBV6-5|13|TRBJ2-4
ASSYCSGRFYIQY
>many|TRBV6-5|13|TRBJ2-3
ATSSLGLAADTQY
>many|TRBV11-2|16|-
ASSPITRSRGRFYEQY
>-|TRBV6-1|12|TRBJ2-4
GGRGAGGKNTQY
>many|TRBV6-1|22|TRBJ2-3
ASSEAETAFITSGRAWGTDTQY
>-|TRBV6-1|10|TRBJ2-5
ASSRVRETQY
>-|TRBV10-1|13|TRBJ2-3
AAGEGGWDTDTQY
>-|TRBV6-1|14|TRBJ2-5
ACRGAGGRVQETQY
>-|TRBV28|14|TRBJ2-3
ASRGEGTGSTDTQY
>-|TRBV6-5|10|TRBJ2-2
ASSYRTDALY